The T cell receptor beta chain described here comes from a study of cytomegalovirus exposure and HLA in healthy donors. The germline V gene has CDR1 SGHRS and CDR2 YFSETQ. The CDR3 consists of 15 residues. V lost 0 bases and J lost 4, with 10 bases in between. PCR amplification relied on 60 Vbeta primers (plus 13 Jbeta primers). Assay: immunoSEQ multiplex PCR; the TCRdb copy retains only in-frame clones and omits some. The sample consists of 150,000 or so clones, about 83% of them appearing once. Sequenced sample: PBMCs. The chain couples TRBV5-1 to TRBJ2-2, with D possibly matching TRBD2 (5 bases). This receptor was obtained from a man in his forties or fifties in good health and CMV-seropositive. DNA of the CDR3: TGCGCCAGCAGCTTGGCCATAGGGAGCACCGGGGAGCTGTTTTTT. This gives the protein CASSLAIGSTGELFF. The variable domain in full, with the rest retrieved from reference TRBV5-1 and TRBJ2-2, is KAGVTQTPRYLIKTRGQQVTLSCSPISGHRSVSWYQQTPGQGLQFLFEYFSETQRNKGNFPGRFSGRQFSNSRSEMNVSTLELGDSALYLCASSLAIGSTGELFFGEGSRLTVL.